The present entry profiles one T cell receptor (beta chain) with its context. The antigen is unknown. The source of the sample is a study of cytomegalovirus exposure and HLA in healthy donors. Study-wide findings and caveats: The TCR clusters that emerged in the first cohort tended, a later analysis found, to co-occur in the 120 or so validation repertoires.

Among the roughly 120 subjects of the validation cohort, separate from the 666-subject first cohort, were the donors. Assay: immunoSEQ multiplex PCR; the TCRdb copy retains only in-frame clones and omits some. Here the sample spans roughly 190,000 clones, approximately 86% being singletons. The TCR originated in a man aged 30 to 45 in good health and CMV-seropositive. The sample comprised PBMCs.

The DNA for the CDR3 is TGTGCCAGCAGCCGAGTCAGAGGCTCCTACAATGAGCAGTTCTTC. This encodes CASSRVRGSYNEQFF. This chain uses TRBV7-6 with TRBJ2-1, with D unclear. The CDR3 is made up of 15 amino acids. The germline gives CDR1 SGHVS, CDR2 FNYEAQ. The ends were cut back, 5 bases at V and 0 bases at J, with 11 bases in the middle.